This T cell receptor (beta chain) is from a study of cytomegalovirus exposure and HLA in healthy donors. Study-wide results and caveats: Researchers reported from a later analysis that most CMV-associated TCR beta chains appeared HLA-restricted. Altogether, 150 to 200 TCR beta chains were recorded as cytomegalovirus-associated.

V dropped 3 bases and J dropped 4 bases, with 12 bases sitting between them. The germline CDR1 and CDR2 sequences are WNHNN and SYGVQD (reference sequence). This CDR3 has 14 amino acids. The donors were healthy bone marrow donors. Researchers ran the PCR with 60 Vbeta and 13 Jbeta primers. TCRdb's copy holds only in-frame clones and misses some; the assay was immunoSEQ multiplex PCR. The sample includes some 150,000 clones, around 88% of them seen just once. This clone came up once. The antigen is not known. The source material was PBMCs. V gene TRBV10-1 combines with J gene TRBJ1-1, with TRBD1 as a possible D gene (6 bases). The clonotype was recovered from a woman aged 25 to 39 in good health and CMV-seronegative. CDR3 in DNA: TGCGCCAGCAGTGATCTACAGGGAAGCACTGAAGCTTTCTTT. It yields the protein CASSDLQGSTEAFF.